The clone carrying this T cell receptor beta chain was counted ten times or more. What it recognizes is unknown. The data were obtained in a study of blood T cells in healthy people across ages. Study results and limitations: Fewer expanded clones and more diversity marked long-lived versus aged donors. Bulk PBMC profiling left naive and antigen-experienced comparisons inconclusive.

For the second PCR, which ran for about 7 to 11 cycles, a sample-barcoded 5' primer and a J-beta primer mix were used. Tagging of each cDNA molecule was performed by a template-switch adaptor with 12 random nucleotides. TCRdb fed the 5' RACE reads into MiXCR, producing one record per CDR3 protein. Of some 940,000 distinct CDR3 sequences listed, 25% to 35% are singletons. The CDR3 contains 11 residues. Germline CDR1 ENHRY, CDR2 SYGVKD. The V gene lost 3 bases and the J gene lost 4 bases, with 3 bases spanning the gap. These data also formed part of another study, on T cells of mothers and their children. That study reports: The data showed no persistent microchimeric T cell clones.

The receptor was isolated from a woman aged 40 to 55 in good health. Sequencing was done on a sample of blood. This chain connects TRBV10-3 to TRBJ2-5; D call uncertain. CDR3 residues: CAISDGETQYF. For the CDR3, the DNA is TGTGCCATCAGTGATGGAGAGACCCAGTACTTC.